This record looks at one TCR beta chain sequence and its context. Its antigen is undetermined. CDR1 MNHNS and CDR2 SASEGT come from the germline V gene. The CDR3 sequence is 15 residues long. V gave up 4 bases and J gave up 3 bases, with 15 bases separating them. Sequencing was performed with immunoSEQ multiplex PCR; in TCRdb, only in-frame clones are kept and a portion is missing. The table lists 100,000 or so clones, just over 90% of them singletons, with roughly 4.3% in the top ten. This sample stems from a study of T cells in localized non-small cell lung cancer. The study's findings and limits: Detection in adjacent lung was observed for a median 57 of the top 100 tumor clones. Among the tissues sampled, uninvolved adjacent lung had the highest T cell clonality, above tumor. Analysis by sequencing included only one tumor region, so heterogeneity remains possible.

Specimen: PBMCs, collected before any cancer treatment. The V gene is TRBV6-1, the J gene TRBJ1-1, with no clear D. This TCR derives from a woman aged 40-69 years with stage II squamous cell lung carcinoma. The DNA for the CDR3 is TGTGCCAGCAGTGGACCCCGGCCAAGGGACACTGAAGCTTTCTTT. Protein product: CASSGPRPRDTEAFF.